This passage covers 10 T cell receptor beta chains from one sample sequenced in a study of T cell repertoires in cytomegalovirus infection. TCRdb re-derived calls from the reads in MiXCR, one entry per CDR3 protein. The sample yields fewer than 650,000 distinct CDR3 sequences, 35% to 50% seen once. The antigens these receptors bind are not known. Sequences were derived from cultured PBMCs, sampled from culture after CMV antigen stimulation. Source of these receptors: a human donor in good health (CMV status not recorded). Some clones in this sample may be carry-over from other donors' samples.

This rearrangement joins TRBV3-1 to TRBJ1-5, with a possible D match to TRBD1 (6 bases). The CDR3 loop spans 13 amino acids. The germline V gene encodes CDR1 LGHDT and CDR2 YNNKEL (reference sequence). Deletions cut 5 bases from V and 9 bases from J, with 14 bases between. The CDR3 DNA reads as TGTGCCAGCAGCAGGGGCAGGGGAGGGCCCCAGCATTTT. It codes for CASSRGRGGPQHF.

This clonotype was picked up one time. The chain combines TRBV4-1 with TRBJ2-7; TRBD1 aligns across 9 bases. The trim removed 0 bases at V and 2 bases at J, leaving 8 bases unmatched. There are 17 residues in the CDR3. Germline CDR1 is MGHRA and CDR2 is YSYEKL. The CDR3 coding sequence is TGCGCCAGCAGCCAAGAATGGACAGGGGCTTTGGCCTACGAGCAGTACTTC. Protein product: CASSQEWTGALAYEQYF.

CDR3: CASSYVQGWGNEQFF. CDR3 DNA: TGTGCCAGCAGTTACGTTCAGGGGTGGGGAAATGAGCAGTTCTTC. The chain recombines TRBV6-8 with TRBJ2-1; a weak D match, TRBD1 (6 bases). The germline V and J ends were trimmed by 2 bases and 7 bases, with 15 bases remaining between them. Germline lookup yields CDR1 MNHGY and CDR2 SAAAGT. This CDR3 region has 15 residues.

The chain carries TRBV7-9 and TRBJ1-1; D possibly corresponds to TRBD1 (6 bases). V was clipped by 0 bases and J by 4 bases, with 18 bases between them. Germline CDR1 reads SEHNR; CDR2 reads FQNEAQ (reference sequence). The CDR3 contains 17 residues. The CDR3 reads CASSLAGGGGRATEAFF. In DNA form, the CDR3 reads TGTGCCAGCAGCTTAGCAGGGGGGGGGGGCCGGGCCACTGAAGCTTTCTTT.

This clonotype was recorded once. The chain carries TRBV2 and TRBJ2-3, with 7 bases fitting TRBD2. Trimming removed 8 bases from V and 3 bases from J; junction bases left unmatched: 8. Germline V CDR1 and CDR2: SNHLY, FYNNEI. The CDR3 covers 14 residues. In DNA, the CDR3 is TGTGCCAGCTCATGGACGGGAGGTACAGATACGCAGTATTTT. This gives the protein CASSWTGGTDTQYF. Full variable domain (outside the CDR3, taken from reference TRBV2 and TRBJ2-3): EPEVTQTPSHQVTQMGQEVILRCVPISNHLYFYWYRQILGQKVEFLVSFYNNEISEKSEIFDDQFSVERPDGSNFTLKIRSTKLEDSAMYFCASSWTGGTDTQYFGPGTRLTVL.

Ten or more counts support this clonotype. In DNA, the CDR3 is TGTGCCAGCAGCTTAGGGACAGGGTCTGGAAACACCATATATTTT. It codes for CASSLGTGSGNTIYF. This chain joins TRBV7-8 and TRBJ1-3; TRBD1 matches at 8 bases. V lost 1 base, J lost 1 base, and 0 bases stayed unmatched. The CDR3 contains 15 residues. Per the germline V gene, CDR1 is SGHVS and CDR2 is FQNEAQ.

The chain uses TRBV20-1 and TRBJ2-7; D call uncertain. Germline-derived CDR1 and CDR2 are DFQATT and SNEGSKA (reference sequence). CDR3 length equals 11 residues. V was pared by 5 bases and J by 5 bases, with 10 bases between. The CDR3 sequence is CSAPYYDEQYF. Here the CDR3 DNA reads TGCAGTGCTCCTTATTACGACGAGCAGTACTTC.

This clonotype was recorded many times. V usage is TRBV7-2 and J usage is TRBJ2-5; weak D call: TRBD2 (6 bases). The CDR3 extends over 15 amino acids. Between the trimmed V and J ends, which lost 4 bases and 5 bases, there was a span of 17 bases. CDR1 is SGHTA and CDR2 is FQGNSA in the germline V gene. The CDR3 DNA reads as TGTGCCAGCAGCTGGGTGAGGGAGGTCGGCGAGACCCAGTACTTC. It is translated as CASSWVREVGETQYF.

This clonotype was counted a few times. The rearrangement joins TRBV7-9 to TRBJ1-1; 7 positions agree with TRBD1. CDR3 size: 13 residues. The ends lost 3 bases at V and 6 bases at J; junction bases unmatched: 4. The V gene's germline CDR1 is SEHNR and CDR2 FQNEAQ (reference sequence). The CDR3 DNA follows: TGTGCCAGCAGCTTGGGACAGTCTTCTGAAGCTTTCTTT. Encoded protein: CASSLGQSSEAFF.

This clonotype was found a few times. The rearrangement joins TRBV10-3 to TRBJ1-2; no clear D. CDR3 length equals 15 residues. The germline V and J ends were trimmed by 4 bases and 3 bases, with 15 bases remaining between them. Germline loops: CDR1 ENHRY, CDR2 SYGVKD. CDR3 DNA sequence: TGTGCCATCAGTGCCAATTTGGGTTTTGACTATGGCTACACCTTC. Its protein product is CAISANLGFDYGYTF.